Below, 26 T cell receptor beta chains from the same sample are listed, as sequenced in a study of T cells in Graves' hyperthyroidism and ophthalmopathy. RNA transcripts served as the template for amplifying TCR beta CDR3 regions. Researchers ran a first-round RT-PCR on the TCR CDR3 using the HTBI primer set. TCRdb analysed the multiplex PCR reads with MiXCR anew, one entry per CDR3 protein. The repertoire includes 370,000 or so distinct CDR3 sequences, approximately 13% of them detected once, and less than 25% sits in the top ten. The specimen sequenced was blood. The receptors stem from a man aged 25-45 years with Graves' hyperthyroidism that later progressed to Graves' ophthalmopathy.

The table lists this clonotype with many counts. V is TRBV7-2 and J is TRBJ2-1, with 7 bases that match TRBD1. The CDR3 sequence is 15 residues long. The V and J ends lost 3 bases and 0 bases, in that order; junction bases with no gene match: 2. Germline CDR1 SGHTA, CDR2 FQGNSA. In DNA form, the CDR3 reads TGTGCCAGCAGCTTTCGGGACAGCTCCTACAATGAGCAGTTCTTC. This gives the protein CASSFRDSSYNEQFF.

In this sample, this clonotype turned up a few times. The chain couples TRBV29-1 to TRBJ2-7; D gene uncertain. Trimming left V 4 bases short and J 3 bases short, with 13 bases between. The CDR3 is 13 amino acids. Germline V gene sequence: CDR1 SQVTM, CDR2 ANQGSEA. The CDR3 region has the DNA TGCAGCGTTGGTAGAGGCACCTACTACGAGCAGTACTTC. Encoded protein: CSVGRGTYYEQYF.

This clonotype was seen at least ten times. The CDR3 region is CASSFGTGGSPLHF. CDR3 nucleotides: TGTGCCAGCAGCTTCGGGACAGGGGGCTCACCCCTCCACTTT. V gene TRBV11-2 combines with J gene TRBJ1-6, with 12 bases fitting TRBD1. V lost 3 bases, J lost 10 bases, and 1 base stayed unmatched. The CDR3 runs to 14 residues. Germline CDR1 is SGHAT and CDR2 is FQNNGV.

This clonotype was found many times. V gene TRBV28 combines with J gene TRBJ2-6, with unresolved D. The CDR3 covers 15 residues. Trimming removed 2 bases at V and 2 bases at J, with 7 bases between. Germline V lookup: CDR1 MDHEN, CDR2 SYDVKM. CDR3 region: CASSLRVTGANVLTF. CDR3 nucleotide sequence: TGTGCCAGCAGTTTAAGGGTGACTGGGGCCAACGTCCTGACTTTC.

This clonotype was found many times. CDR3 loop: CASSLGNQETQYF. DNA for the CDR3: TGTGCCAGCAGCTTAGGAAATCAAGAGACCCAGTACTTC. The chain links TRBV11-2 to TRBJ2-5; D call uncertain. The CDR3 covers 13 residues. Germline V gene lookup returns CDR1 SGHAT and CDR2 FQNNGV. V was cut by 1 base and J by 2 bases, with 5 bases left in between.

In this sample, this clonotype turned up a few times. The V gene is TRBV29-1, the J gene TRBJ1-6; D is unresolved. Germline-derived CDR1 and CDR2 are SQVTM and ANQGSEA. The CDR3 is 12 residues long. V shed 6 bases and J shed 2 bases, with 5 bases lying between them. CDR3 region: CSVGTYNSPLHF. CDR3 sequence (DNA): TGCAGCGTAGGGACCTATAATTCACCCCTCCACTTT.

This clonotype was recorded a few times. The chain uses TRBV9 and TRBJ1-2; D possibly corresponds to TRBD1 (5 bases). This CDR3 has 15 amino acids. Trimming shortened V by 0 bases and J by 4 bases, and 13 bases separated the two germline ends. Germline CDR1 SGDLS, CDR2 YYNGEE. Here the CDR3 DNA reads TGTGCCAGCAGCGTAGCCGGGACCGCCGCCTATGGCTACACCTTC. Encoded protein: CASSVAGTAAYGYTF. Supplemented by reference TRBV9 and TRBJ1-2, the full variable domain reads DSGVTQTPKHLITATGQRVTLRCSPRSGDLSVYWYQQSLDQGLQFLIQYYNGEERAKGNILERFSAQQFPDLHSELNLSSLELGDSALYFCASSVAGTAAYGYTFGSGTRLTVV.

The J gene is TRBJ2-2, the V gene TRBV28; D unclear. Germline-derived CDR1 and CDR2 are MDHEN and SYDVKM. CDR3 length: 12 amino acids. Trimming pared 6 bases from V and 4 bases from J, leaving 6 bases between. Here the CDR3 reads CASRQVTGELFF. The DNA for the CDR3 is TGTGCCAGCAGGCAAGTCACCGGGGAGCTGTTTTTT.

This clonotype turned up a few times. Here the CDR3 reads CASSPPGSLNTGELFF. The CDR3 DNA follows: TGTGCCAGCTCACCACCGGGGAGCTTGAACACCGGGGAGCTGTTTTTT. V and J are TRBV18 and TRBJ2-2, with D possibly TRBD2 on 5 matching bases. CDR3 size: 16 residues. CDR1 KGHSH and CDR2 LQKENI come from the germline V gene. The V gene lost 0 bases and the J gene lost 1 base, with 9 bases spanning the gap.

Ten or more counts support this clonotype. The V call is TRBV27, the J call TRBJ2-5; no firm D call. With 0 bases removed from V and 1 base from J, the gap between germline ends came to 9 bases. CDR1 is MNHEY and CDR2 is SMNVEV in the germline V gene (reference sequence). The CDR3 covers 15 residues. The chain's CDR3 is CASSLSRKVQETQYF. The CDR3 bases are TGTGCCAGCAGTTTATCGAGGAAGGTCCAAGAGACCCAGTACTTC.

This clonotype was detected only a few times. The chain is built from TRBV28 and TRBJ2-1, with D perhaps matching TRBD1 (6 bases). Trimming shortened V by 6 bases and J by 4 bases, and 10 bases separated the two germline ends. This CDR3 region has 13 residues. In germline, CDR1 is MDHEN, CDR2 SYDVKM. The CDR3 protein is CASREQGYNEQFF. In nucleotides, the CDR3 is TGTGCCAGCAGGGAACAGGGATACAATGAGCAGTTCTTC. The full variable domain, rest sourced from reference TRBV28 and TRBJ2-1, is DVKVTQSSRYLVKRTGEKVFLECVQDMDHENMFWYRQDPGLGLRLIYFSYDVKMKEKGDIPEGYSVSREKKERFSLILESASTNQTSMYLCASREQGYNEQFFGPGTRLTVL.

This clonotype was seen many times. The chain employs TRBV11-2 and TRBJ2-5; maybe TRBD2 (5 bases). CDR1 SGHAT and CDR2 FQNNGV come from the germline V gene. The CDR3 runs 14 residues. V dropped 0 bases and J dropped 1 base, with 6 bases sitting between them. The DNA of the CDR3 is TGTGCCAGCAGCTTAGAGGGAGCCCAAGAGACCCAGTACTTC. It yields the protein CASSLEGAQETQYF.

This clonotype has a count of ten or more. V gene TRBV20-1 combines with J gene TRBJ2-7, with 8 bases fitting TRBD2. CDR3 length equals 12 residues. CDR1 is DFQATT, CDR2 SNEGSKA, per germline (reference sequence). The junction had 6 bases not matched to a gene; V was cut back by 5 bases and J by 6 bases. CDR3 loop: CSASPGGAEQYF. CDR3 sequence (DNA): TGCAGTGCTTCCCCCGGGGGGGCCGAGCAGTACTTC.

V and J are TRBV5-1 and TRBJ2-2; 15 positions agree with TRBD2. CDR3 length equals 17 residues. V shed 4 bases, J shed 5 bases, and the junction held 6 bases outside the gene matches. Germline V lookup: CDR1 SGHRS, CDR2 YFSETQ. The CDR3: CASSGGTSGGPTGELFF. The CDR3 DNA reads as TGCGCCAGCAGCGGCGGGACTAGCGGGGGGCCAACCGGGGAGCTGTTTTTT.

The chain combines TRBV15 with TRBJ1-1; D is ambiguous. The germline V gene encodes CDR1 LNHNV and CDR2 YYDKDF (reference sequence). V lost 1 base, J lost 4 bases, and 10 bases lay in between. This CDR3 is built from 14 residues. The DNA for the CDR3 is TGTGCCACCAGCAGAGTGTTACTGGTCACTGAAGCTTTCTTT. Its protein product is CATSRVLLVTEAFF.

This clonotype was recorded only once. CDR3 DNA: TGTGCCAGCAGCCACTGGGAGGGGGCGCCTGGAAACACCATATATTTT. Protein: CASSHWEGAPGNTIYF. V and J are TRBV14 and TRBJ1-3; 7 bases are a match to TRBD1. CDR1 and CDR2 (germline): SGHDN, FVKESK. The CDR3 is made up of 16 amino acids. V lost 3 bases to trimming and J lost 2 bases; unmatched junction nucleotides: 7.

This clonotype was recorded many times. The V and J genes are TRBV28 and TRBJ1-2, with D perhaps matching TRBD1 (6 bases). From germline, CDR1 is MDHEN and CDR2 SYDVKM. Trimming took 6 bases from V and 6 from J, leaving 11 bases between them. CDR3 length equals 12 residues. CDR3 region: CASRRGAHGYTF. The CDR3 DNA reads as TGTGCCAGCAGACGGGGGGCACATGGCTACACCTTC.

CDR3 residues: CASRDPGQGLNQPQHF. The CDR3 nucleotides read TGTGCCAGTAGGGACCCGGGACAGGGACTTAATCAGCCCCAGCATTTT. The V and J genes are TRBV19 and TRBJ1-5, with 9 bases fitting TRBD1. CDR3 size: 16 residues. CDR1 and CDR2 (germline): LNHDA, SQIVND (reference sequence). Trimming took 6 bases from V and 4 from J; bases not matched to a gene: 10.

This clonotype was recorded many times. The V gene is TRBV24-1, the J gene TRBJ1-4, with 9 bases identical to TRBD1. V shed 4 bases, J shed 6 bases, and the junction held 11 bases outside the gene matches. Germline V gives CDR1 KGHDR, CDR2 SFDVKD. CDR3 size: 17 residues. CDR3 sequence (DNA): TGTGCCACCAGTGAATCTGGGACAGGGAGGCGCTATGAAAAACTGTTTTTT. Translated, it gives CATSESGTGRRYEKLFF.

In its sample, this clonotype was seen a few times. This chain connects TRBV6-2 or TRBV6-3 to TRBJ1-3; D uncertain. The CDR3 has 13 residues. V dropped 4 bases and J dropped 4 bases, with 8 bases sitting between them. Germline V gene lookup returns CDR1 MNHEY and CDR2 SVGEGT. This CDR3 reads CASSSAGGNTIYF. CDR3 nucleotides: TGTGCCAGCAGTTCCGCGGGAGGAAACACCATATATTTT.

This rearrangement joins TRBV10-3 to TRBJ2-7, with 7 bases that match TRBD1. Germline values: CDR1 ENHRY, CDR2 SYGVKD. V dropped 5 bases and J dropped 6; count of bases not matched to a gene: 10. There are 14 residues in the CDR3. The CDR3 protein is CAISTRDSPLEQYF. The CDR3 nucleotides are TGTGCCATCAGTACCCGGGACAGCCCCCTCGAGCAGTACTTC.

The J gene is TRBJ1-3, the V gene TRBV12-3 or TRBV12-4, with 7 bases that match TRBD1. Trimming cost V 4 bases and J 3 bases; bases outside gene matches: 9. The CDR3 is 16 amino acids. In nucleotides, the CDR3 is TGTGCCAGCAGTTCCGGACAGGCCTACTTTGGAAACACCATATATTTT. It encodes CASSSGQAYFGNTIYF.

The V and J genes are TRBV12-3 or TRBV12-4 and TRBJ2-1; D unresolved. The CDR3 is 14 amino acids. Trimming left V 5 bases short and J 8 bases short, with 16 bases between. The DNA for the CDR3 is TGTGCCAGCAGTCGGACGCCCCTGAGCGATGAGCAGTTCTTC. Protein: CASSRTPLSDEQFF.

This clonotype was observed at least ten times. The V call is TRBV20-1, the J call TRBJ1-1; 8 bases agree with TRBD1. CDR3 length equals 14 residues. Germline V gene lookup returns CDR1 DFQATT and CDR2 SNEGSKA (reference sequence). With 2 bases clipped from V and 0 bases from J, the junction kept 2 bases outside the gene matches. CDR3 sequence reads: CSARWDRMNTEAFF. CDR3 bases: TGCAGTGCTAGATGGGACAGGATGAACACTGAAGCTTTCTTT.

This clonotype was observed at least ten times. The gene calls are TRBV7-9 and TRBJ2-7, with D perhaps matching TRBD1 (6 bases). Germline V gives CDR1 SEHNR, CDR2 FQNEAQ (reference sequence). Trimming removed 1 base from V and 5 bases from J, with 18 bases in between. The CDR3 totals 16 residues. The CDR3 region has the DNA TGTGCCAGCAGCTTAGAGATCTCCAGGGGTGCCCACGAGCAGTACTTC. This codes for CASSLEISRGAHEQYF.

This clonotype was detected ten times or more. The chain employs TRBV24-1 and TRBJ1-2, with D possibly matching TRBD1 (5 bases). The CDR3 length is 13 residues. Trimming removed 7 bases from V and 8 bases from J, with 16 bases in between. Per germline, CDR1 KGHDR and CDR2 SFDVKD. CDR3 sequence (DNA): TGTGCCACCAGCCAGGGCCGGATAGAAGGCTACACCTTC. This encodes CATSQGRIEGYTF.